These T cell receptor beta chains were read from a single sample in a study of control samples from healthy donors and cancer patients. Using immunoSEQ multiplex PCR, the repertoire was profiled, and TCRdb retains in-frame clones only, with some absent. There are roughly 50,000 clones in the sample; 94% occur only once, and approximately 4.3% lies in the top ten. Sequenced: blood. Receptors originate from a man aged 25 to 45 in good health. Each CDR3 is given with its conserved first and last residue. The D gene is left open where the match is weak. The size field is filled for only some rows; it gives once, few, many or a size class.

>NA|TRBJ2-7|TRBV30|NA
CAWSGAYEQYF
TGTGCCTGGAGTGGCGCCTACGAGCAGTACTTC
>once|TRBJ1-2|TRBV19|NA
CASSRPGEPSMIGYTF
TGTGCCAGTAGTAGGCCGGGAGAACCCTCTATGATCGGCTACACCTTC
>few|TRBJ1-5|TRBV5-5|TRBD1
CASSLRTGGNQPQHF
TGTGCCAGCAGCTTAAGGACAGGGGGGAATCAGCCCCAGCATTTT
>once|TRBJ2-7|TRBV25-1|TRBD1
CASSDLAGGKRDYEQYF
TGTGCCAGCAGTGATTTGGCAGGGGGCAAGAGGGACTACGAGCAGTACTTC
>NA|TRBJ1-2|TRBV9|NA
CASGGDGYGYTF
TGTGCCAGCGGGGGGGACGGCTATGGCTACACCTTC
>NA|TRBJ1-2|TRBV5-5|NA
CASSLAVGVNYGYTF
TGTGCCAGCAGCTTGGCCGTCGGGGTAAACTATGGCTACACCTTC
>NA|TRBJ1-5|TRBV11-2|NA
CASSVDLKKPQHF
TGTGCCAGCAGCGTGGACCTTAAAAAGCCCCAGCATTTT
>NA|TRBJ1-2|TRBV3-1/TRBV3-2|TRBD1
CASSPPQGGFGYTF
TGTGCCAGCAGCCCCCCACAGGGGGGCTTTGGCTACACCTTC
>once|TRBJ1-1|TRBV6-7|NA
CASTGGNNTEAFF
TGTGCCAGCACCGGGGGAAACAACACTGAAGCTTTCTTT
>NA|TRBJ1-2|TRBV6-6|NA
CASTTALNYGYTF
TGTGCCAGCACGACAGCGTTAAACTATGGCTACACCTTC
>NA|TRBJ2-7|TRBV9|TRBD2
CASSVESGGPLQEQYF
TGTGCCAGCAGCGTGGAGAGCGGGGGTCCCCTACAGGAGCAGTACTTC
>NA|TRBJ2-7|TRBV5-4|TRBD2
CASSNLLAGGTYEQYF
TGTGCCAGCAGCAACCTACTAGCGGGAGGTACCTACGAGCAGTACTTC
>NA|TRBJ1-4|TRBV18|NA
CASSPKYREYNEKLFF
TGTGCCAGCTCACCGAAGTATAGGGAGTATAATGAAAAACTGTTTTTT
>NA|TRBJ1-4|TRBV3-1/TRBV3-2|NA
CASSHQGVEEKLFF
TGTGCCAGCAGCCATCAGGGTGTGGAGGAAAAACTGTTTTTT
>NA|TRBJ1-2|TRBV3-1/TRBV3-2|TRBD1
CASSLGQGGYTF
TGTGCCAGCAGCCTCGGACAGGGTGGCTACACCTTC
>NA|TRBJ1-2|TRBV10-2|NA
CASSDSGREVGYTF
TGCGCCAGCAGTGATTCTGGCAGGGAGGTCGGCTACACCTTC
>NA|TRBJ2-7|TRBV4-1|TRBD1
CASSHPTGGPDEQYF
TGCGCCAGCAGCCATCCGACAGGGGGCCCAGACGAGCAGTACTTC
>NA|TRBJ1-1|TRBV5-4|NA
CASSLADLNTEAFF
TGTGCCAGCAGCTTGGCTGACCTGAACACTGAAGCTTTCTTT
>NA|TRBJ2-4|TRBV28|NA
CASSGGGRLAKNIQYF
TGTGCCAGCAGCGGCGGGGGCCGGTTAGCCAAAAACATTCAGTACTTC
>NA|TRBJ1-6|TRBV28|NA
CASSVPGYHSPLHF
TGTGCCAGCAGCGTACCGGGATATCATTCACCCCTCCACTTT
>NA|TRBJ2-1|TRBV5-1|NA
CASSPADNLIYNEQFF
TGCGCCAGCAGCCCGGCGGACAATTTAATCTACAATGAGCAGTTCTTC
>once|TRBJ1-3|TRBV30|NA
CAWSGRGNTIYF
TGTGCCTGGAGTGGTAGGGGAAACACCATATATTTT
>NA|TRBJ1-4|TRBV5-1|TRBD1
CASSQGGSEKLFF
TGCGCCAGCAGTCAGGGGGGTAGTGAAAAACTGTTTTTT
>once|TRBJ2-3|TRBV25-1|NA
CASSGESGDSLTDTQYF
TGTGCCAGCAGTGGTGAATCGGGGGACTCACTCACAGATACGCAGTATTTT
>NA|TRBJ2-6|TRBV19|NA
CASSMRTSGANVLTF
TGTGCCAGTAGTATGCGGACCTCTGGGGCCAACGTCCTGACTTTC
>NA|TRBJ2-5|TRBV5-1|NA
CASNHGEGSETQYF
TGCGCCAGCAACCATGGAGAGGGGTCCGAGACCCAGTACTTC
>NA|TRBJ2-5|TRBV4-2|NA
CASSQGSGIKEETQYF
TGTGCCAGCAGCCAAGGTTCGGGGATTAAAGAAGAGACCCAGTACTTC
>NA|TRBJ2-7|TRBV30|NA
CAWKVGTSSYEQYF
TGTGCCTGGAAAGTCGGTACAAGCTCCTACGAGCAGTACTTC